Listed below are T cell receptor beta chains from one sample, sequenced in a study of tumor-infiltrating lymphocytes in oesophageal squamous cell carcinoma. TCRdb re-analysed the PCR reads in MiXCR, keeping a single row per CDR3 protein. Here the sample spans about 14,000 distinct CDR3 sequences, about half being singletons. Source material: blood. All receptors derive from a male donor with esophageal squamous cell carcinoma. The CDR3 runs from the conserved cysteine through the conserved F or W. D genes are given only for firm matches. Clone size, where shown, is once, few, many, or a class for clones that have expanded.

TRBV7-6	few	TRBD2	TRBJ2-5	TGTGCCAGCAGCTTTCGGCGGGGGAGTCAAGAGACCCAGTACTTC	CASSFRRGSQETQYF
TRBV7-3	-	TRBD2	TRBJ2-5	TGTGCCAGCAGCCCCGGGACTAGCGGGGAGACCCAGTACTTC	CASSPGTSGETQYF
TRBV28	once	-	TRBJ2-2	TGTGCCAGCAGTTCCGGGTTTTCCACCGGGGAGCTGTTTTTT	CASSSGFSTGELFF
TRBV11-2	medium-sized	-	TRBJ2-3	TGTGCCAGCAGCTTCGGCGGAGATACGCAGTATTTT	CASSFGGDTQYF
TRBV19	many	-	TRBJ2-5	TGTGCCAGTAGCCCCGGGGCCCTGGGACCGAAATTTCAAGAGACCCAGTACTTC	CASSPGALGPKFQETQYF
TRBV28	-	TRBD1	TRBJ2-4	TGTGCCAGCAGACCTTTGAGGGGACAGGTCTCCCAAAACATTCAGTACTTC	CASRPLRGQVSQNIQYF
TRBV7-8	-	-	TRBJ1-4	TGTGCCAGCAGCTTCTCCCCGGTAGAGGCAACTAATGAAAAACTGTTTTTT	CASSFSPVEATNEKLFF
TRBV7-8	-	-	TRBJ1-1	TGTGCCAGCAGTCGCCGATCCGGACACACTGAAGCTTTCTTT	CASSRRSGHTEAFF
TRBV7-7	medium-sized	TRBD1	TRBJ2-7	TGTGCTAGCAGCTCCCCTTCAAAACAGGGGATGGAGCAGTACTTC	CASSSPSKQGMEQYF
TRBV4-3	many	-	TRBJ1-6	TGCGCCAGCAGCCAAGATCGGAGGTATTCACCCCTCCACTTT	CASSQDRRYSPLHF
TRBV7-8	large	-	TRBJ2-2	TGTGCCAGCAGCTTAGACTCAGGGTCCCCCACCGGGGAGCTGTTTTTT	CASSLDSGSPTGELFF
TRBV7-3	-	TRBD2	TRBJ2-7	TGTGCCAGCAGCTTAAGTTTTTCTAGCGGCAATGAGCAGTACTTC	CASSLSFSSGNEQYF
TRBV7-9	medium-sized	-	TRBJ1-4	TGTGCCAGCAGCTTAGGCAGCCTTAATGAAAAACTGTTTTTT	CASSLGSLNEKLFF
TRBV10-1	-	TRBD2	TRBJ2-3	TGCGCCAGCAGTAGGCTAGCGGGAAACACAGATACGCAGTATTTT	CASSRLAGNTDTQYF
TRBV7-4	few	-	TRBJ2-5	TGTGCCAGCAGCTTAGCGGGCGGGCTGCGGGGGACCCAGTACTTC	CASSLAGGLRGTQYF
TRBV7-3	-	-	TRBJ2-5	TGTGCCAGCAGCCCTCTAGGGGGGAGTGCGGAGGGGACCCAGTACTTC	CASSPLGGSAEGTQYF
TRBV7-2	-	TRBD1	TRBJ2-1	TGTGCCAGCAGCTCACAGGGGCAAGGGGCCCAGTTCTTC	CASSSQGQGAQFF
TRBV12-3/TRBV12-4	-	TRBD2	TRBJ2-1	TGTGCCAGCAGTTATGCCGGGACTAGCGGGGGTGAGCAGTTCTTC	CASSYAGTSGGEQFF
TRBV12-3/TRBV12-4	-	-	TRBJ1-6	TGTGCCAGCAGTTTAAAGGGTTGGAATTCACCCCTCCACTTT	CASSLKGWNSPLHF
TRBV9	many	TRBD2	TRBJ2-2	TGTGCCAGCAGCGTAGGCGGGAGCCCCGGGGAGCTGTTTTTT	CASSVGGSPGELFF
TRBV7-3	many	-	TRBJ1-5	TGTGCCAGCACCCATAGGGGGTATGGCCGTCGGGTTTATAGCAATCAGCCCCAGCATTTT	CASTHRGYGRRVYSNQPQHF
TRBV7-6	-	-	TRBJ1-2	TGTGCCAGCAGCTTTACAGCCTATGGCTACACCTTC	CASSFTAYGYTF
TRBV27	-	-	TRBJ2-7	TGTGCCAGCAGTTTATCGGGCAGGGTCTACGAGCAGTACTTC	CASSLSGRVYEQYF
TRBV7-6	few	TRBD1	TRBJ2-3	TGTGCCAGCAGCTTAAATCGGGACAGGGCGGCAGATACGCAGTATTTT	CASSLNRDRAADTQYF
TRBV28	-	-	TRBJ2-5	TGTGCCAGCAGTAGATTAGACAGACAAGAGACCCAGTACTTC	CASSRLDRQETQYF
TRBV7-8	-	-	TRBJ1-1	TGTGCCAGCAGGTCGTTGGGGGTCGGCACTGAAGCTTTCTTT	CASRSLGVGTEAFF
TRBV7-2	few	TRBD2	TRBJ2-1	TGTGCCAGCAGCTTAAATCCCATTTTTACGGGAGGGCCCAATGAGCAGTTCTTC	CASSLNPIFTGGPNEQFF
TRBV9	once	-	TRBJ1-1	TGTGCCAGCAGCGTAGCCACCGGTACTGAAGCTTTCTTT	CASSVATGTEAFF
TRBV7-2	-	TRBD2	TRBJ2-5	TGTGCCAGCACCTGGGGGCGGGGGGGCCGTAGAAGGGAGACCCAGTACTTC	CASTWGRGGRRRETQYF
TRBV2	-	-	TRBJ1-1	TGTGCCAGCAGTGGCGCCGGTACTGAAGCTTTCTTT	CASSGAGTEAFF
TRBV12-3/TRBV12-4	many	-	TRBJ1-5	TGTGCCAGCAGTTTGGGAGGGGGAAATCAGCCCCAGCATTTT	CASSLGGGNQPQHF
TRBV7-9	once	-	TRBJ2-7	TGTGCCAGCAGCACCACAGACAGGCGAGACTACGAGCAGTACTTC	CASSTTDRRDYEQYF
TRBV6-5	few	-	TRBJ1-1	TGTGCCAGCAGTTGGGATAGTGAAGCTTTCTTT	CASSWDSEAFF
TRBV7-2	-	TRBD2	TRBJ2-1	TGTGCCAGCAGCCTATATCGGACTAGCGGGGCCTCCTACAATGAGCAGTTCTTC	CASSLYRTSGASYNEQFF
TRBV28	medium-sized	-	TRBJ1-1	TGTGCCAGCAGTGGAGCAGGGGCGGGCCCGAACACTGAAGCTTTCTTT	CASSGAGAGPNTEAFF
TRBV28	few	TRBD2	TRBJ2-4	TGTGCCAGCAGTTTCCCTAGCGGGGGGGCCGCCAAAAACATTCAGTACTTC	CASSFPSGGAAKNIQYF
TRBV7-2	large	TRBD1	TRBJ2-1	TGTGCCAGCAGTCTGAAAAACAGGGGCAATGAGCAGTTCTTC	CASSLKNRGNEQFF
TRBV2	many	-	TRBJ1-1	TGTGCCAGCAGTGAGTGGGGCCCGAACACTGAAGCTTTCTTT	CASSEWGPNTEAFF
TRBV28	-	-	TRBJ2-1	TGTGCCAGCAGTTTAGGGCGGCTAAGCTCCTACAATGAGCAGTTCTTC	CASSLGRLSSYNEQFF
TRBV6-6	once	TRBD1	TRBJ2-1	TGTGCCAGCAGTTACTCGAGGCAGGGGGCCTATGAGCAGTTCTTC	CASSYSRQGAYEQFF
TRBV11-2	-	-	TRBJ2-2	TGTGCCAGCAGCTTAGGGCACCACACCGGGGAGCTGTTTTTT	CASSLGHHTGELFF
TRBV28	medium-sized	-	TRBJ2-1	TGTGCCAGCAGGTTACAACCCGACAATGAGCAGTTCTTC	CASRLQPDNEQFF
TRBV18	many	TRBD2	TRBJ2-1	TGTGCCAGCTCACCGAATCAGGGGACTAGCGGGGACCACAATGAGCAGTTCTTC	CASSPNQGTSGDHNEQFF
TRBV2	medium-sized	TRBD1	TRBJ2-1	TGTGCCACACAGAGAGGACAGGGCTACAATGAGCAGTTCTTC	CATQRGQGYNEQFF
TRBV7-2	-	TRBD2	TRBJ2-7	TGTGCCAGCAGCTTGACTAGCAGTCCCTACGAGCAGTACTTC	CASSLTSSPYEQYF
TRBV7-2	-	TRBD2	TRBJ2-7	TGTGCCAGCAGCTTAGGGTGGGAGGGCCTCTACGAGCAGTACTTC	CASSLGWEGLYEQYF
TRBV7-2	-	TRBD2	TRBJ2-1	TGTGCCAGCAGCTTCCTAGCGGGCCGTGGGGCCAATGAGCAGTTCTTC	CASSFLAGRGANEQFF
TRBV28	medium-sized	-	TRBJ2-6	TGTGCCAGCAGTTTGGGGTCTGGGGCCAACGTCCTGACTTTC	CASSLGSGANVLTF
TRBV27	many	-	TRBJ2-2	TGTGCCAGCAGGGAGGCGAACACCGGGGAGCTGTTTTTT	CASREANTGELFF
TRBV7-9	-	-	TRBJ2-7	TGTGCCAGCAGCTTGACTGAGCTGAACGAGCAGTACTTC	CASSLTELNEQYF
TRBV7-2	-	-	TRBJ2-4	TGTGCCAGCAGCTTAATGCCCGATGGGCCCCAGTACTTC	CASSLMPDGPQYF
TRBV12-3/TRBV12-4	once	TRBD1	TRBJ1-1	TGTGCCAGCAGTCCGGGACAGGGTAGAGCTTTCTTT	CASSPGQGRAFF
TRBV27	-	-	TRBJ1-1	TGTGCCAGCAGTTTATCGGGGGACACTGAAGCTTTCTTT	CASSLSGDTEAFF